These 10 T cell receptor beta chains originate from one sample sequenced in a study of glioma-infiltrating T cells. Amplification of TCR alpha and beta CDR3 regions from RNA used iRepertoire nested multiplex PCR. Via MiXCR, TCRdb re-called the multiplex PCR reads, giving one row per CDR3 protein. The sample includes 90,000 or so distinct CDR3 sequences, roughly 39% of them seen just once. Sequenced material: glioma tissue, nonneoplastic brain tissue, or PBMCs (not recorded which). The receptor source for this set is a human donor with low-grade glioma or glioblastoma, undergoing nonglioma brain surgery, or in good health (not recorded which).

This clonotype was seen many times. The chain combines TRBV5-4 with TRBJ1-2; D unresolved. V was cut by 0 bases and J by 2 bases, with 8 bases left in between. There are 14 residues in the CDR3. Germline values: CDR1 SGHNT, CDR2 YYREEE (reference sequence). The CDR3 nucleotides are TGTGCCAGCAGCTTGGTGGCGGCGAACTATGGCTACACCTTC. It is translated as CASSLVAANYGYTF.

This clonotype was picked up many times. This chain links TRBV28 with TRBJ1-2; no definite D call. CDR3 length equals 10 residues. Trimming took 5 bases from V and 8 from J, leaving 6 bases between them. Germline loops: CDR1 MDHEN, CDR2 SYDVKM. The CDR3 DNA reads TGTGCCAGCAGTCGAGGCGGCTACACCTTC. Its translation is CASSRGGYTF.

A note on this clonotype: The junction differs from germline at one of its ends, possibly a read error. The gene calls are TRBV6-2 or TRBV6-3 and TRBJ2-1, with unresolved D. Looked up from germline, CDR1 is MNHEY and CDR2 is SVGEGT. This CDR3 is built from 13 residues. This chain's CDR3 is CAGSYSDVNEKFF. The CDR3 DNA sequence: TGTGCCGGCAGTTACTCGGATGTAAATGAGAAGTTCTTC.

The table lists this clonotype with many counts. The chain is built from TRBV7-8 and TRBJ1-5; D is uncertain. CDR1 SGHVS and CDR2 FQNEAQ come from the germline V gene. The V gene lost 5 bases and the J gene lost 6 bases, with 11 bases spanning the gap. The CDR3 totals 13 residues. Here the CDR3 reads CASSGLLTQPQHF. The CDR3 coding sequence is TGTGCCAGCAGCGGTTTGCTAACTCAGCCCCAGCATTTT. The whole variable domain, remainder taken from reference TRBV7-8 and TRBJ1-5, is GAGVSQSPRYKVAKRGQDVALRCDPISGHVSLFWYQQALGQGPEFLTYFQNEAQLDKSGLPSDRFFAERPEGSVSTLKIQRTQQEDSAVYLCASSGLLTQPQHFGDGTRLSIL.

This clonotype was counted at least ten times. This chain connects TRBV7-6 to TRBJ2-2; D is unresolved. Trimming took off 1 base at V and 1 base at J, with 7 bases between the two ends. The germline gives CDR1 SGHVS, CDR2 FNYEAQ. CDR3 length: 15 residues. CDR3 region: CASSLGRKNTGELFF. CDR3 sequence (DNA): TGTGCCAGCAGCTTAGGACGGAAGAACACCGGGGAGCTGTTTTTT.

In regard to this clonotype: At one boundary the junction diverges from the germline segment, which might be a read error. J is TRBJ2-5 and V is TRBV29-1, with D possibly matching TRBD2 (6 bases). Germline CDR1 SQVTM, CDR2 ANQGSEA. CDR3 length equals 13 residues. The CDR3 reads CSARGGIQEIQYF. The CDR3 DNA is TGCAGCGCCCGTGGAGGGATTCAAGAGATCCAGTACTTC.

This clonotype showed up many times. The chain has TRBV10-3 and TRBJ2-3, with 7 nucleotides matching TRBD2. The CDR3 sequence is 15 residues long. V lost 4 bases, J lost 1 base, and 5 bases stayed unmatched. Germline V CDR1 and CDR2: ENHRY, SYGVKD. CDR3 nucleotides: TGTGCCATCAGTGGCTCCCGGGGGGGCACAGATACGCAGTATTTT. This gives the protein CAISGSRGGTDTQYF.

With respect to this clonotype: A much more abundant neighbour one base away suggests this may be a read error. The chain recombines TRBV7-2 with TRBJ2-3; 11 bases match TRBD2. The germline gives CDR1 SGHTA, CDR2 FQGNSA. The CDR3 has 20 amino acids. The CDR3 coding sequence is TGTGCCAGCAGCTTAGCGGTGGGAACTCTCGGGGGACTAGCGGCCGATACGAAGTATTTT. Protein: CASSLAVGTLGGLAADTKYF. The whole variable domain, remainder taken from reference TRBV7-2 and TRBJ2-3, is GAGVSQSPSNKVTEKGKDVELRCDPISGHTALYWYRQSLGQGLEFLIYFQGNSAPDKSGLPSDRFSAERTGGSVSTLTIQRTQQEDSAVYLCASSLAVGTLGGLAADTKYFGPGTRLTVL.

The table lists this clonotype with many counts. The chain joins TRBV6-2 or TRBV6-3 to TRBJ2-1, with TRBD1 as a possible D gene (5 bases). V was pared by 7 bases and J by 8 bases, with 15 bases between. This CDR3 region has 13 residues. Germline CDR1 reads MNHEY; CDR2 reads SVGEGT. The CDR3 region is CASIKWGKDEQFF. The CDR3 DNA reads as TGTGCCAGCATCAAGTGGGGCAAGGATGAGCAGTTCTTC.

This rearrangement joins TRBV29-1 to TRBJ2-1, with D maybe TRBD1 (6 bases). The CDR3 is 11 amino acids. V lost 6 bases to trimming and J lost 11 bases, with 14 bases between them. The germline CDR1 and CDR2 sequences are SQVTM and ANQGSEA. The CDR3 DNA sequence: TGCAGCGTGGACAGAGTAGAGAAGCAGTTCTTC. Protein sequence: CSVDRVEKQFF.